What follows are 3 T cell receptor beta chains derived from one specimen sequenced in a study of shared clonotypes between healthy human individuals. Method: immunoSEQ multiplex PCR; TCRdb's copy keeps in-frame clones and lacks some. The sample has roughly 720,000 clones, roughly 87% seen once. Sequencing was performed on memory CD8+ T cells from PBMCs. Subset: CD45RO+ cells pooled with CCR7-negative TemRA cells. These receptors were taken from a man younger than 35 in good health. Some clones in this sample may be carry-over from other donors' samples.

This clone showed up just once. This chain uses TRBV10-3 with TRBJ2-7, with D possibly matching TRBD1 (5 bases). Germline V gene lookup returns CDR1 ENHRY and CDR2 SYGVKD. This CDR3 region has 14 residues. Trimming cost V 4 bases and J 2 bases, with 12 bases left between them. The CDR3 sequence: CAISVTDSTYEQYF. The CDR3 DNA reads TGTGCCATCAGTGTAACCGACAGCACCTACGAGCAGTACTTC.

The CDR3 sequence is CSLPPYNEQFF. The DNA of the CDR3 is TGCAGTTTACCTCCCTACAATGAGCAGTTCTTC. This chain uses TRBV20-1 with TRBJ2-1; no definite D call. This CDR3 spans 11 amino acids. Deletions cut 8 bases from V and 2 bases from J, with 7 bases between. Germline CDR1 reads DFQATT; CDR2 reads SNEGSKA (reference sequence).

This chain joins TRBV28 and TRBJ2-1, with TRBD2 matching over 8 bases. The CDR3 is 20 amino acids. Per the germline V gene, CDR1 is MDHEN and CDR2 is SYDVKM. V gave up 1 base and J gave up 5 bases; unmatched junction bases: 19. CDR3 in DNA: TGTGCCAGCAGTTTATTCCAGACTAGCGACCACGCCGGCCCTAACAATGAGCAGTTCTTC. Amino acid sequence: CASSLFQTSDHAGPNNEQFF.